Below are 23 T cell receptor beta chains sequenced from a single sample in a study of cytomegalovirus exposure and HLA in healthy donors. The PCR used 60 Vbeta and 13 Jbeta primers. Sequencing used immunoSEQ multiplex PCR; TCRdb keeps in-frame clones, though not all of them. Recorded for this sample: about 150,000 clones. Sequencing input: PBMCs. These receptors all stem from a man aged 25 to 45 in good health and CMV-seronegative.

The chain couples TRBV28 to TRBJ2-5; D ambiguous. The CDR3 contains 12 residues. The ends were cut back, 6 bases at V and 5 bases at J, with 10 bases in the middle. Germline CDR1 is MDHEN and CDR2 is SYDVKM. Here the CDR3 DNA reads TGTGCCAGCAGCTCCCCCCGGGAGACCCAGTACTTC. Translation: CASSSPRETQYF.

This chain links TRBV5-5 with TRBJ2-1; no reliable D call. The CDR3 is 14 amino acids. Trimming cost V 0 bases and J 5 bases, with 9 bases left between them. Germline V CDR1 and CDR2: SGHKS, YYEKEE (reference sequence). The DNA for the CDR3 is TGTGCCAGCAGCTTGGGATTGGGCAACAATGAGCAGTTCTTC. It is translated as CASSLGLGNNEQFF. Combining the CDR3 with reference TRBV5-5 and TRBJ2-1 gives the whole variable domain DAGVTQSPTHLIKTRGQQVTLRCSPISGHKSVSWYQQVLGQGPQFIFQYYEKEERGRGNFPDRFSARQFPNYSSELNVNALLLGDSALYLCASSLGLGNNEQFFGPGTRLTVL.

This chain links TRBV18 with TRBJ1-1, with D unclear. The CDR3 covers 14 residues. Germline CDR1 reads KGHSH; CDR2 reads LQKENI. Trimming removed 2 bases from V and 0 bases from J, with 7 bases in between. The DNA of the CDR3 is TGTGCCAGCTCACCAAACAGCATGAACACTGAAGCTTTCTTT. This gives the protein CASSPNSMNTEAFF.

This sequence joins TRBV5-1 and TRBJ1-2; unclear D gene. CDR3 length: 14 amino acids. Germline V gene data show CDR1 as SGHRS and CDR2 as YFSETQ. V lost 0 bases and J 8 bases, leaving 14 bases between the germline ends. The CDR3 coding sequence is TGCGCCAGCAGCTTGGCCGCGGAATCGAAAGGCTACACCTTC. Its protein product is CASSLAAESKGYTF.

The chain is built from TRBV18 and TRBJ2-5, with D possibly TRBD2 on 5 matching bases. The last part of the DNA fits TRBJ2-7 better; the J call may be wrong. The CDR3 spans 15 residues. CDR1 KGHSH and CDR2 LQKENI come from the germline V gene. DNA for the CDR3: TGTGCCAGCTCACCACGCGGCAGCGGCCCCTACGAGCAGTACTTC. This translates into CASSPRGSGPYEQYF.

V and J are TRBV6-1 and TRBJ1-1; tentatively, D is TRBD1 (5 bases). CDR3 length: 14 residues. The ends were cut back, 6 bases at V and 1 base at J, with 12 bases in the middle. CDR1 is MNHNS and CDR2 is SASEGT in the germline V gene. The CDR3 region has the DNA TGTGCCAGCAGATTAGGACACTCGAACACTGAAGCTTTCTTT. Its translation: CASRLGHSNTEAFF.

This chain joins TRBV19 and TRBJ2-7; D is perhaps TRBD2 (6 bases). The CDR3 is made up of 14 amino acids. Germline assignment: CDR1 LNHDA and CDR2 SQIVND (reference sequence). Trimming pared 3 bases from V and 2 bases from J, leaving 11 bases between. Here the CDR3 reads CASSMGGLAYEQYF. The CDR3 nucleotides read TGTGCCAGTAGTATGGGGGGACTCGCCTACGAGCAGTACTTC.

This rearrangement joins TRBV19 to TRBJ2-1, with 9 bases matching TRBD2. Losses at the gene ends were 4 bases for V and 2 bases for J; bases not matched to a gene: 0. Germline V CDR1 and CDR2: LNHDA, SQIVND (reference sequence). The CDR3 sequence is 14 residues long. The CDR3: CASSKREAYNEQFF. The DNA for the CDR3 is TGTGCCAGTAGTAAGCGGGAGGCCTACAATGAGCAGTTCTTC.

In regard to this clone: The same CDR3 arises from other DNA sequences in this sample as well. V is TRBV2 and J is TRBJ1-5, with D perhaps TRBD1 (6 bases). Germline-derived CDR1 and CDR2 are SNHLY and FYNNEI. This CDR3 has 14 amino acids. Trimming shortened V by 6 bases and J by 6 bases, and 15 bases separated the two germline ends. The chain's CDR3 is CASSARGQGQPQHF. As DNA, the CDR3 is TGTGCCAGCAGCGCCAGGGGCCAGGGTCAGCCCCAGCATTTT. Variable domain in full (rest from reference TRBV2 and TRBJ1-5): EPEVTQTPSHQVTQMGQEVILRCVPISNHLYFYWYRQILGQKVEFLVSFYNNEISEKSEIFDDQFSVERPDGSNFTLKIRSTKLEDSAMYFCASSARGQGQPQHFGDGTRLSIL.

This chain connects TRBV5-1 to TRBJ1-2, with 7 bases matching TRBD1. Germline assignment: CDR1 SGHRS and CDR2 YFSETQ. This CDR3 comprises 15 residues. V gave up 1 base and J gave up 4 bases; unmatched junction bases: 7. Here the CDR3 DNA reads TGCGCCAGCAGCTTGCGGCCGACAGGGATCTATGGCTACACCTTC. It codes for CASSLRPTGIYGYTF.

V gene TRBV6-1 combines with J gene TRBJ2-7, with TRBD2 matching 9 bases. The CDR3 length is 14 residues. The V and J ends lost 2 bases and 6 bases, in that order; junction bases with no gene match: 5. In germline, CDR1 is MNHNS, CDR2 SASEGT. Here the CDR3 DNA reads TGTGCCAGCAGTGAATCGGGTAGCGGGAGCGAGCAGTACTTC. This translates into CASSESGSGSEQYF.

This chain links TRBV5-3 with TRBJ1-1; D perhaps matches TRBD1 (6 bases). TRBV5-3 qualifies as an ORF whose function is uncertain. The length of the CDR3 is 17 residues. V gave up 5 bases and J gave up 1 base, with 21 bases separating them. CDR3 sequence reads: CARSTNRDTLRNTEAFF. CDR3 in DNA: TGTGCCAGAAGTACAAACCGGGACACCTTAAGGAACACTGAAGCTTTCTTT.

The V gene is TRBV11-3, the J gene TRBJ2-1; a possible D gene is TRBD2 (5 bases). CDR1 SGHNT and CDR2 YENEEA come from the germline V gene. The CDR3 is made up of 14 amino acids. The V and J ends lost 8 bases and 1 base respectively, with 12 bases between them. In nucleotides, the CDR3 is TGTGCCAGCGGTCGGGATCTATCCTACAATGAGCAGTTCTTC. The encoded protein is CASGRDLSYNEQFF.

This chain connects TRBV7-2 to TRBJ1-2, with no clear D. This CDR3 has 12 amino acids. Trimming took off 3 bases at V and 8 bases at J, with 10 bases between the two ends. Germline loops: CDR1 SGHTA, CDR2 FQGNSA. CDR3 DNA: TGTGCCAGCAGCTTGCGAGAATGGGGCTACACCTTC. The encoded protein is CASSLREWGYTF.

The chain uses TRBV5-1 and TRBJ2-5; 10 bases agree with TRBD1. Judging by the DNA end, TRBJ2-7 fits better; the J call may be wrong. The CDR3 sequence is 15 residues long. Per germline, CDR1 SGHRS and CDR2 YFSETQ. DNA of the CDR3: TGCGCCAGCAGCCTTGGACAGGGGGACTCCTACGAGCAGTACTTC. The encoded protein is CASSLGQGDSYEQYF.

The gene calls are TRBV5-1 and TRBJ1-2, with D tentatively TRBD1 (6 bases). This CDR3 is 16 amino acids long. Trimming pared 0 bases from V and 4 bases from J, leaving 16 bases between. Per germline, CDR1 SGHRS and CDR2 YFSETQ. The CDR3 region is CASSLAQGSIGYGYTF. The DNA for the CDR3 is TGCGCCAGCAGCTTGGCCCAGGGGAGCATCGGCTATGGCTACACCTTC.

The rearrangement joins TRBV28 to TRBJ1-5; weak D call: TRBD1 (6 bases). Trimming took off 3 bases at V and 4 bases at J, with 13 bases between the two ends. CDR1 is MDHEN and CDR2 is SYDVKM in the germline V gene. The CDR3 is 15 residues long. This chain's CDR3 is CASSLGTLGNQPQHF. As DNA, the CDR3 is TGTGCCAGCAGTTTGGGGACACTGGGGAATCAGCCCCAGCATTTT. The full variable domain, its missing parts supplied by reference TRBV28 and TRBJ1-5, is DVKVTQSSRYLVKRTGEKVFLECVQDMDHENMFWYRQDPGLGLRLIYFSYDVKMKEKGDIPEGYSVSREKKERFSLILESASTNQTSMYLCASSLGTLGNQPQHFGDGTRLSIL.

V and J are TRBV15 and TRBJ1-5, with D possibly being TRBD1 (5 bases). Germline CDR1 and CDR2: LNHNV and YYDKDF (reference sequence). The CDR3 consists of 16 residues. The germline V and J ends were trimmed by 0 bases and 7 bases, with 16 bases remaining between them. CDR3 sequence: CATSRDRGVWEQPQHF. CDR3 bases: TGTGCCACCAGCAGAGATCGGGGGGTATGGGAGCAGCCCCAGCATTTT.

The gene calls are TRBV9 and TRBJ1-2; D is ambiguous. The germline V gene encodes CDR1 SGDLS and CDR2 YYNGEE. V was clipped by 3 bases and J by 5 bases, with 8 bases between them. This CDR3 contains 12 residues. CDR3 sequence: CASSAPRYGYTF. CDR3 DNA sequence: TGTGCCAGCAGCGCCCCTAGGTATGGCTACACCTTC.

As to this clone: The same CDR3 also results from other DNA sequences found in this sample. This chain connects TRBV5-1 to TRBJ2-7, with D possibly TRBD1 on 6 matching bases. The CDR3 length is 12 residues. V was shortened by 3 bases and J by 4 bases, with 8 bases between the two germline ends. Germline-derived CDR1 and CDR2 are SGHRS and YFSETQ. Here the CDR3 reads CASSSQGYEQYF. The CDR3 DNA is TGCGCCAGCAGCTCACAGGGTTACGAGCAGTACTTC.

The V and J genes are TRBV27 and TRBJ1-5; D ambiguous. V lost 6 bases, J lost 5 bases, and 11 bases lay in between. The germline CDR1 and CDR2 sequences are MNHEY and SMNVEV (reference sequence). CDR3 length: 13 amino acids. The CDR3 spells CASSLRRDQPQHF. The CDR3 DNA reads TGTGCCAGCAGCCTTCGGAGGGATCAGCCCCAGCATTTT.

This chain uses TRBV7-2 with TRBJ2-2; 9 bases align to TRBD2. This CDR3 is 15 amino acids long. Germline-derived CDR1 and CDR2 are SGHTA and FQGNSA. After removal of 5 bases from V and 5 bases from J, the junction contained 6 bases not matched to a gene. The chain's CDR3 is CASSPFAGGTGELFF. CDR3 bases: TGTGCCAGCAGCCCATTTGCGGGAGGGACCGGGGAGCTGTTTTTT.

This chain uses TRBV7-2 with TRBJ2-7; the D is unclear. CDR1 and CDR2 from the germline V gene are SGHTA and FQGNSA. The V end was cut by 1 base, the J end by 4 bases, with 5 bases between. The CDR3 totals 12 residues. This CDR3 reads CASSLVLYEQYF. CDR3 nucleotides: TGTGCCAGCAGCTTAGTCCTATACGAGCAGTACTTC.